This entry lists 20 T cell receptor beta chains sequenced from one sample in a study of T cell responses to AZD1222 COVID-19 vaccine. Assay: immunoSEQ multiplex PCR; the TCRdb copy retains only in-frame clones and omits some. The table includes 100,000 to 150,000 clones, 80% to 95% detected once. Sample: peripheral blood, taken on day 0 of MenACWY control vaccination. Receptors were obtained from an adult in good health.

CDR3 DNA: TGTGCCAGTAGTAGGGGAACAGGGGGTGATCAGCCCCAGCATTTT. Translating gives CASSRGTGGDQPQHF. The chain employs TRBV19 and TRBJ1-5, with TRBD1 matching over 8 bases. Trimming removed 4 bases from V and 5 bases from J; junction bases left unmatched: 7. Germline lookup yields CDR1 LNHDA and CDR2 SQIVND (reference sequence). The CDR3 contains 15 residues.

The chain is built from TRBV27 and TRBJ2-5; TRBD1 is a possible D gene (6 bases). V was shortened by 6 bases and J by 4 bases, with 21 bases between the two germline ends. The CDR3 covers 16 residues. Germline V lookup: CDR1 MNHEY, CDR2 SMNVEV (reference sequence). The CDR3 DNA reads as TGTGCCAGCAGGAATTCCGGTACAGGGCTTGGAGAGACCCAGTACTTC. It translates to CASRNSGTGLGETQYF.

The V and J genes are TRBV19 and TRBJ1-4, with D possibly being TRBD1 (5 bases). This CDR3 is built from 17 residues. In germline, CDR1 is LNHDA, CDR2 SQIVND (reference sequence). Trimming removed 7 bases at V and 0 bases at J, with 18 bases between. CDR3 DNA: TGTGCCAGTAAGACGGGAGGACACTTTGCAACTAATGAAAAACTGTTTTTT. Protein sequence: CASKTGGHFATNEKLFF.

The CDR3 spells CASSLVWTDEKLFF. The CDR3 nucleotides are TGTGCCAGCAGCTTAGTTTGGACAGATGAAAAACTGTTTTTT. The chain uses TRBV7-9 and TRBJ1-4; the D gene is possibly TRBD1 (6 bases). Between the trimmed V and J ends, which lost 1 base and 6 bases, there was a span of 9 bases. Germline loops: CDR1 SEHNR, CDR2 FQNEAQ (reference sequence). The CDR3 extends over 14 amino acids.

V gene TRBV12-5 combines with J gene TRBJ2-1, with TRBD2 matching 8 bases. Germline V lookup: CDR1 LGHNT, CDR2 FRNRAP. CDR3 length equals 14 residues. With V trimmed by 3 bases and J by 4 bases, 2 bases remained unmatched. This CDR3 is CASGLGTRYNEQFF. CDR3 in DNA: TGTGCTAGTGGTTTAGGGACTAGATACAATGAGCAGTTCTTC.

This sequence joins TRBV10-3 and TRBJ2-2; possibly TRBD1 for D (6 bases). The V and J ends lost 3 bases and 4 bases respectively, with 9 bases between them. Germline values: CDR1 ENHRY, CDR2 SYGVKD. CDR3 length: 14 residues. The CDR3 coding sequence is TGTGCCATCAGTGATTTAGGGGGCACCGGGGAGCTGTTTTTT. The encoded protein is CAISDLGGTGELFF.

The gene calls are TRBV5-1 and TRBJ1-1; D is undetermined. This CDR3 has 16 amino acids. Germline CDR1 SGHRS, CDR2 YFSETQ. V lost 0 bases to trimming and J lost 0 bases, with 12 bases between them. The CDR3 DNA sequence: TGCGCCAGCAGCTTGGAGAGGGCCCCCTTGAACACTGAAGCTTTCTTT. It is translated as CASSLERAPLNTEAFF.

The chain recombines TRBV4-3 with TRBJ1-2; D is undetermined. V was pared by 0 bases and J by 8 bases, with 4 bases between. The germline CDR1 and CDR2 sequences are LGHNA and YSLEER. The CDR3 consists of 11 residues. The CDR3 loop reads CASSQEGGYTF. The DNA for the CDR3 is TGCGCCAGCAGCCAAGAGGGGGGCTACACCTTC.

The chain has TRBV28 and TRBJ1-5; D not certain. V lost 2 bases to trimming and J lost 3 bases, with 2 bases between them. The CDR3 length is 12 residues. Per the germline V gene, CDR1 is MDHEN and CDR2 is SYDVKM. Here the CDR3 DNA reads TGTGCCAGCAGTTTAACCAATCAGCCCCAGCATTTT. It translates to CASSLTNQPQHF.

A few counts support this clone. The J gene is TRBJ1-5, the V gene TRBV2, with D tentatively TRBD1 (5 bases). The V end was cut by 4 bases, the J end by 6 bases, with 10 bases between. CDR3 length: 13 residues. Looked up from germline, CDR1 is SNHLY and CDR2 is FYNNEI. The CDR3 sequence is CASSGGVGQPQHF. The CDR3 DNA follows: TGTGCCAGCAGTGGGGGGGTGGGTCAGCCCCAGCATTTT.

The V and J genes are TRBV14 and TRBJ2-1, with unresolved D. The ends were cut back, 1 base at V and 7 bases at J, with 2 bases in the middle. The V gene's germline CDR1 is SGHDN and CDR2 FVKESK. This CDR3 is built from 11 residues. In DNA form, the CDR3 reads TGTGCCAGCAGCCAAGTTAATGAGCAGTTCTTC. Residues: CASSQVNEQFF.

The table lists this clone with a few counts. The chain has TRBV20-1 and TRBJ1-2; possibly TRBD1 for D (5 bases). Per the germline V gene, CDR1 is DFQATT and CDR2 is SNEGSKA (reference sequence). V gave up 3 bases and J gave up 6 bases, with 5 bases separating them. The CDR3 length is 10 residues. DNA of the CDR3: TGCAGTGCTAGGGGGGATGGCTACACCTTC. Its protein product is CSARGDGYTF.

The J gene is TRBJ1-4, the V gene TRBV27; 10 bases are shared with TRBD1. There are 14 residues in the CDR3. Germline V gene data show CDR1 as MNHEY and CDR2 as SMNVEV (reference sequence). After removal of 6 bases from V and 7 bases from J, the junction contained 5 bases not matched to a gene. The CDR3 here is CASRTTGGGEKLFF. CDR3 nucleotide sequence: TGTGCCAGCAGGACGACAGGGGGCGGTGAAAAACTGTTTTTT.

The rearrangement links TRBV15 to TRBJ2-1; 8 bases are a match to TRBD2. V gave up 2 bases and J gave up 7 bases; unmatched junction bases: 1. The CDR3 extends over 13 amino acids. The germline V gene has CDR1 LNHNV and CDR2 YYDKDF (reference sequence). The CDR3 DNA reads as TGTGCCACCAGCAGACAGCGGGGGAATGAGCAGTTCTTC. This sequence encodes CATSRQRGNEQFF.

The chain employs TRBV3-1 (or the pseudogene TRBV3-2) and TRBJ1-6; D unresolved. The CDR3 is 13 residues long. The V gene lost 0 bases and the J gene lost 11 bases, with 8 bases spanning the gap. Germline CDR1 reads LGHDT; CDR2 reads YNNKEL (reference sequence). CDR3 amino acids: CASSQDAGAPLHF. CDR3 DNA: TGTGCCAGCAGCCAAGATGCGGGAGCACCCCTCCACTTT.

This clone has more than one count but fewer than ten. The chain combines TRBV5-1 with TRBJ2-7, with 7 bases identical to TRBD2. This CDR3 is built from 14 residues. Germline V lookup: CDR1 SGHRS, CDR2 YFSETQ. Trimming at V came to 0 bases and at J to 3 bases, leaving 3 bases not matched to a gene. CDR3 residues: CASSLASGHYEQYF. DNA for the CDR3: TGCGCCAGCAGCTTGGCTAGCGGCCACTACGAGCAGTACTTC. The whole variable domain, remainder taken from reference TRBV5-1 and TRBJ2-7, is KAGVTQTPRYLIKTRGQQVTLSCSPISGHRSVSWYQQTPGQGLQFLFEYFSETQRNKGNFPGRFSGRQFSNSRSEMNVSTLELGDSALYLCASSLASGHYEQYFGPGTRLTVT.

V usage is TRBV18 and J usage is TRBJ2-7; 7 nucleotides agree with TRBD1. There are 14 residues in the CDR3. V was clipped by 6 bases and J by 2 bases; unmatched bases: 7. Per the germline V gene, CDR1 is KGHSH and CDR2 is LQKENI. The chain's CDR3 is CASSRDSLTYEQYF. The CDR3, as DNA: TGTGCCAGCTCCCGGGACAGCCTGACCTACGAGCAGTACTTC.

CDR3 DNA: TGTGCCACCAGTGATGGGAGATATGGCTACACCTTC. It codes for CATSDGRYGYTF. V usage is TRBV24-1 and J usage is TRBJ1-2; D call uncertain. The V gene lost 3 bases and the J gene lost 5 bases, with 6 bases spanning the gap. The germline CDR1 and CDR2 sequences are KGHDR and SFDVKD. The CDR3 loop spans 12 amino acids.

V and J are TRBV28 and TRBJ2-7; TRBD2 matches 7 bases. V shed 3 bases and J 0 bases; nucleotides not matched to a gene: 8. Germline V CDR1 and CDR2: MDHEN, SYDVKM. This CDR3 spans 16 amino acids. The CDR3 is CASSFHLAALSYEQYF. CDR3 nucleotides: TGTGCCAGCAGTTTCCACCTAGCGGCCCTCTCCTACGAGCAGTACTTC.

J is TRBJ1-2 and V is TRBV13; D perhaps matches TRBD1 (6 bases). From germline, CDR1 is PRHDT and CDR2 FYEKMQ (reference sequence). V lost 0 bases to trimming and J lost 2 bases, with 13 bases between them. The CDR3 contains 16 residues. CDR3 sequence reads: CASSLGDSSANYGYTF. CDR3 in DNA: TGTGCCAGCAGCTTAGGGGACAGCTCAGCCAACTATGGCTACACCTTC. Using reference TRBV13 and TRBJ1-2 for the parts outside the CDR3, the full variable domain is AAGVIQSPRHLIKEKRETATLKCYPIPRHDTVYWYQQGPGQDPQFLISFYEKMQSDKGSIPDRFSAQQFSDYHSELNMSSLELGDSALYFCASSLGDSSANYGYTFGSGTRLTVV.